Reported below is one T cell receptor beta chain. What it recognizes is unknown. This sample was included in a study of long-term antiretroviral therapy in people with HIV. Looked up from germline, CDR1 is MNHNY and CDR2 is SVGAGI (reference sequence). V lost 5 bases to trimming and J lost 3 bases, with 11 bases between them. This CDR3 contains 13 residues. General study points: Blood, drawn from about 2004 to 2017, may reflect older ART regimens.

The authors ran the immunoSEQ assay, v3.0, at survey level. Method: immunoSEQ multiplex PCR; TCRdb's copy keeps in-frame clones and lacks some. The sample contains 30,000 to 40,000 clones, 70% to 80% of which appear only once. This receptor was identified in a man younger than 35 with HIV. The chain is built from TRBV6-6 and TRBJ2-7; D possibly corresponds to TRBD1 (6 bases). Here the sequenced sample was unsorted PBMCs, taken 1.9 years after starting antiretroviral therapy. The chain's CDR3 is CASSLGQIYEQYF. DNA for the CDR3: TGTGCCAGCAGTCTCGGACAGATCTACGAGCAGTACTTC.